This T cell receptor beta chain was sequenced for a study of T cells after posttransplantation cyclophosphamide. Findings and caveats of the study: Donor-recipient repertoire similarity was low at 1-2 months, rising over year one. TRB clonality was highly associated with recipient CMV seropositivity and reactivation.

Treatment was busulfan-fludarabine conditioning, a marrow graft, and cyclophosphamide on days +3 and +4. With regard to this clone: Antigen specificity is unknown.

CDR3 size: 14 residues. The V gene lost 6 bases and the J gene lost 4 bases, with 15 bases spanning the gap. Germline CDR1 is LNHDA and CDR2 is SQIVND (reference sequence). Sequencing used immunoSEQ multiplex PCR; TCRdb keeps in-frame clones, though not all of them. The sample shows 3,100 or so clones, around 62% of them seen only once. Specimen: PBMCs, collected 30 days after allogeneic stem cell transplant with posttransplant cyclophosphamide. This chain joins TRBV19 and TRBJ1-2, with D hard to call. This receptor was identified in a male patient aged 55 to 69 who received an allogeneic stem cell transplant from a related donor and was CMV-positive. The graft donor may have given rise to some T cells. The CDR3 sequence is CASSLGRAGYGYTF. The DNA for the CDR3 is TGTGCCAGTAGCCTTGGGCGTGCGGGCTATGGCTACACCTTC.